This T cell receptor beta chain comes out of a study of T cell responses to AZD1222 COVID-19 vaccine. Findings of the study overall: Baseline serology detected seropositivity in only a handful of AZD1222 recipients. Regions 160-218 and 743-854 dominated among vaccine-associated CD4 TCRs spanning spike.

The CDR3 spans 12 residues. Germline trimming cut 6 bases from V and 5 bases from J; bases unmatched to any gene: 2. Germline CDR1 reads MNHEY; CDR2 reads SVGAGI. Repertoires were generated with immunoSEQ multiplex PCR, while TCRdb's copy carries only in-frame clones and drops some. The data show roughly 70,000 clones, with around nine tenths seen just once and 6.3% held by the top ten. Remarks on this clone: Its antigen is undetermined.

V is TRBV6-5 and J is TRBJ2-3; 7 bases align to TRBD2. This receptor was identified in an adult who received the MenACWY meningococcal vaccine as a control. Specimen: peripheral blood, collected 28 days after the second dose of the MenACWY control vaccine. CDR3 residues: CASSSSGDTQYF. CDR3 bases: TGTGCCAGCAGCTCTAGCGGAGATACGCAGTATTTT.